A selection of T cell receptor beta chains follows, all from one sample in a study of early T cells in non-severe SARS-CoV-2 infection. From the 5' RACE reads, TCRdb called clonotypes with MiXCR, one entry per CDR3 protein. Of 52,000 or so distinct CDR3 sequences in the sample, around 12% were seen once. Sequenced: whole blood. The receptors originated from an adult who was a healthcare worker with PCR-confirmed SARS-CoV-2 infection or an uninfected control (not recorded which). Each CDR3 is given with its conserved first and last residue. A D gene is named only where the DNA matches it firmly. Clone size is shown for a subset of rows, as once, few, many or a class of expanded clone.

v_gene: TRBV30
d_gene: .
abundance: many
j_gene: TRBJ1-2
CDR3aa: CAWKLNYGYTF
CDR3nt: TGTGCCTGGAAACTAAACTATGGCTACACCTTC

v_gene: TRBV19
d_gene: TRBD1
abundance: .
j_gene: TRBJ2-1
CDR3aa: CATGITGGNEQFF
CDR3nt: TGTGCCACCGGGATCACAGGGGGTAATGAGCAGTTCTTC

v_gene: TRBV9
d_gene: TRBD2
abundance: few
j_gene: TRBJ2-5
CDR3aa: CASSVLAGLKETQYF
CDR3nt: TGTGCCAGCAGCGTCTTAGCGGGGCTGAAAGAGACCCAGTACTTC

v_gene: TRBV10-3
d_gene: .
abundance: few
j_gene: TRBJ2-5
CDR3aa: CAIAPEGGLKTQYF
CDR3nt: TGTGCCATCGCCCCCGAGGGGGGGCTTAAGACCCAGTACTTC

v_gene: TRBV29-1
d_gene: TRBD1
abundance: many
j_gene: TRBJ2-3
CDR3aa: CSVMTGGRTDTQYF
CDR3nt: TGCAGCGTGATGACAGGGGGCAGAACAGATACGCAGTATTTT

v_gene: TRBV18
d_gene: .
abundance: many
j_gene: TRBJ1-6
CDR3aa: CASSPGIRSSPLHF
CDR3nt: TGTGCCAGCTCACCGGGGATTCGGAGTTCACCCCTCCACTTT

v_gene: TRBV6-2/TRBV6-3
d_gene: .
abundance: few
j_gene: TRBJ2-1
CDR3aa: CASSFHRLGTYNEQFF
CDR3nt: TGTGCCAGCAGTTTTCACAGGTTAGGGACCTACAATGAGCAGTTCTTC

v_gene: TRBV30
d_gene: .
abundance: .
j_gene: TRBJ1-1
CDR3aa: CAWSVQDREAFF
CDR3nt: TGTGCCTGGAGTGTACAGGACCGAGAAGCTTTCTTT

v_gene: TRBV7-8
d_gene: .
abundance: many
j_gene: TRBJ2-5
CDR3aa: CASSLVRAWETQYF
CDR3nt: TGTGCCAGCAGCTTAGTCCGGGCTTGGGAGACCCAGTACTTC

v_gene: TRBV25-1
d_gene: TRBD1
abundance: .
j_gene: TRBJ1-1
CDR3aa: CASSPGGATEAFF
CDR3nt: TGTGCCAGCAGTCCAGGGGGGGCGACTGAAGCTTTCTTT

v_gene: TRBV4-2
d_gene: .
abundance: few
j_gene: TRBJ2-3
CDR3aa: CASSQQHAGPTDTQYF
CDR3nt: TGTGCCAGCAGCCAACAACATGCGGGGCCAACAGATACGCAGTATTTT

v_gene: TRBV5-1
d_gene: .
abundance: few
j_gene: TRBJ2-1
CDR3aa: CASSLALGGEQFF
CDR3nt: TGCGCCAGCAGCTTGGCCTTGGGGGGAGAGCAGTTCTTC